The T cell receptor (beta chain) described here comes from a study of vaccination and CD4 T cells after COVID-19. Sequenced with the Oncomine TCR Beta short-read assay was DNA taken from cultured CD4+ T cells. Each CDR3 protein gets one entry after TCRdb re-called the PCR reads with MiXCR. The sample has roughly 13,000 distinct CDR3 sequences, approximately 60% seen once; the top ten hold about an eighth. This clonotype turned up a few times. What it binds is not known. Treatment here: roughly 11-day PBMC culture with coronavirus spike peptide pools or control peptides (ViraFEST assay). The germline V gene encodes CDR1 WNHNN and CDR2 SYGVQD (reference sequence). This CDR3 comprises 10 residues. The V gene lost 10 bases and the J gene lost 8 bases, with 11 bases spanning the gap.

The source material was CD4+ T cells from blood, cultured in vitro. This clonotype originated in a human donor who had recovered from COVID-19. The rearrangement uses TRBV10-1 and TRBJ1-1; no clear D. CDR3 sequence (DNA): TGCGCCACCCCGGGCACAGAAGCTTTCTTT. Amino acid sequence: CATPGTEAFF.